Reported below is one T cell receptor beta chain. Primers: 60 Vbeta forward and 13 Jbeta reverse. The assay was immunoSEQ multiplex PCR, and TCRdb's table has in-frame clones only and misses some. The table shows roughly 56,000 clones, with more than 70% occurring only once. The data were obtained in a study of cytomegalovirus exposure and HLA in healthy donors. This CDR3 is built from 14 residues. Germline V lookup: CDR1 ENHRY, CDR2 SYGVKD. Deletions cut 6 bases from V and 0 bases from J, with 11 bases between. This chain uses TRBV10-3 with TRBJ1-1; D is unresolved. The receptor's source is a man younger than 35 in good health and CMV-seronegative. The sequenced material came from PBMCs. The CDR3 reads CAISVTSMNTEAFF. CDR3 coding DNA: TGTGCCATCAGCGTGACAAGTATGAACACTGAAGCTTTCTTT.